The 18 T cell receptor beta chains below all came from one sample that was sequenced in a study of early T cells in non-severe SARS-CoV-2 infection. TCRdb re-analysed the 5' RACE reads in MiXCR, keeping a single row per CDR3 protein. Among about 36,000 distinct CDR3 sequences listed, roughly 6.8% were seen once. Sequenced here: whole blood, sampled at baseline. These receptors were obtained from an adult who was a healthcare worker with PCR-confirmed SARS-CoV-2 infection or an uninfected control (not recorded which).

This clonotype has only a few counts. The chain has TRBV24-1 and TRBJ2-6, with unresolved D. This CDR3 comprises 16 residues. V was clipped by 4 bases and J by 4 bases, with 13 bases between them. Looked up from germline, CDR1 is KGHDR and CDR2 is SFDVKD. The CDR3 nucleotides read TGTGCCACCAGTGACCCACGGGCCTACGGGGCCAACGTCCTGACTTTC. It codes for CATSDPRAYGANVLTF.

The J gene is TRBJ1-2, the V gene TRBV6-2 or TRBV6-3; a weak D match, TRBD1 (6 bases). Trimming shortened V by 2 bases and J by 4 bases, and 20 bases separated the two germline ends. The CDR3 is made up of 17 amino acids. Germline loops: CDR1 MNHEY, CDR2 SVGEGT. The CDR3: CASSYPGTRQAIYGYTF. The CDR3 nucleotides read TGTGCCAGCAGTTACCCCGGGACACGCCAAGCCATCTATGGCTACACCTTC.

The gene calls are TRBV12-3 or TRBV12-4 and TRBJ1-1; D might be TRBD1 (5 bases). This CDR3 is built from 14 residues. The V gene lost 5 bases and the J gene lost 0 bases, with 10 bases spanning the gap. The CDR3 region has the DNA TGTGCCAGCAGTGTGGACACCTTGAACACTGAAGCTTTCTTT. Its translation is CASSVDTLNTEAFF.

The rearrangement links TRBV12-3 or TRBV12-4 to TRBJ1-5; the D gene is possibly TRBD1 (5 bases). V was trimmed by 1 base and J by 0 bases, leaving 10 bases between them. The CDR3 extends over 16 amino acids. CDR3 sequence reads: CASSLGMGHSNQPQHF. The CDR3 region has the DNA TGTGCCAGCAGTTTAGGGATGGGGCATAGCAATCAGCCCCAGCATTTT.

This clonotype was observed a few times. The junction departs from the called germline gene at one end, perhaps through a read error. This chain connects TRBV7-9 to TRBJ1-1; maybe TRBD1 (5 bases). This CDR3 region has 12 residues. The germline V gene has CDR1 SEHNR and CDR2 FQNEAQ (reference sequence). In nucleotides, the CDR3 is TGTGCCAGCTCTGGGACGCCGGGTGAAGTTTTCTTT. Translating it yields CASSGTPGEVFF.

This clonotype occurred a few times. The rearrangement uses TRBV27 and TRBJ2-2; 11 bases fit TRBD2. This CDR3 is 18 amino acids long. Germline-derived CDR1 and CDR2 are MNHEY and SMNVEV (reference sequence). V lost 0 bases to trimming and J lost 1 base; unmatched junction nucleotides: 4. The CDR3 DNA sequence: TGTGCCAGCAGTTTATCCCCCGGACTAGCGGGGAACACCGGGGAGCTGTTTTTT. Its translation: CASSLSPGLAGNTGELFF.

This clonotype was counted between two and nine times. The CDR3 reads CASSRDRGAGGYTF. In DNA form, the CDR3 reads TGCGCCAGCAGCCGTGACAGGGGTGCCGGTGGCTACACCTTC. The chain is built from TRBV5-1 and TRBJ1-2; 8 bases match TRBD1. Germline assignment: CDR1 SGHRS and CDR2 YFSETQ. V was clipped by 4 bases and J by 7 bases; unmatched bases: 9. This CDR3 contains 14 residues.

This clonotype was observed a few times. CDR3 sequence (DNA): TGTGCCAGCAGTTACAGCGTATTCGCAGATACGCAGTATTTT. It encodes CASSYSVFADTQYF. The genes are TRBV6-6 and TRBJ2-3; D is ambiguous. V shed 2 bases and J shed 4 bases, with 10 bases lying between them. This CDR3 region has 14 residues. Germline CDR1 reads MNHNY; CDR2 reads SVGAGI (reference sequence).

This clonotype was counted at least ten times. The V and J genes are TRBV4-3 and TRBJ2-7; D uncertain. The CDR3 sequence is 15 residues long. Germline CDR1 reads LGHNA; CDR2 reads YSLEER. The V gene lost 1 base and the J gene lost 6 bases, with 16 bases spanning the gap. The CDR3 coding sequence is TGCGCCAGCAGCCAAGGAGGCAGCCTCCAGTCCGAGCAGTACTTC. It is translated as CASSQGGSLQSEQYF.

This clonotype appeared a few times. The chain recombines TRBV5-1 with TRBJ1-2, with D hard to call. Germline assignment: CDR1 SGHRS and CDR2 YFSETQ. Trimming took 7 bases from V and 0 from J, leaving 13 bases between them. There are 14 residues in the CDR3. The chain's CDR3 is CASRASTSNYGYTF. CDR3 sequence (DNA): TGCGCCAGCCGGGCGTCTACTTCTAACTATGGCTACACCTTC.

This sequence joins TRBV9 and TRBJ2-3; TRBD2 matches 14 bases. Germline values: CDR1 SGDLS, CDR2 YYNGEE. This CDR3 has 15 residues. The trim removed 3 bases at V and 6 bases at J, leaving 3 bases unmatched. The CDR3 here is CASSEGTSGSDTQYF. CDR3 nucleotide sequence: TGTGCCAGCAGCGAAGGGACTAGCGGGAGTGATACGCAGTATTTT.

This clonotype was recorded at least ten times. The gene calls are TRBV10-1 and TRBJ1-3; D ambiguous. Trimming removed 7 bases from V and 0 bases from J, with 10 bases in between. This CDR3 has 14 amino acids. CDR1 and CDR2 (germline): WNHNN, SYGVQD (reference sequence). The CDR3 protein is CASTEDGSGNTIYF. The CDR3 nucleotides are TGCGCCAGCACCGAGGACGGCTCTGGAAACACCATATATTTT.

The chain is built from TRBV11-1 and TRBJ2-1; D is uncertain. Germline V CDR1 and CDR2: SGHAT, FQDESV (reference sequence). Trimming pared 3 bases from V and 12 bases from J, leaving 12 bases between. The CDR3 loop spans 12 amino acids. The chain's CDR3 is CASSFRPPGQFF. The CDR3 DNA reads TGTGCCAGCAGCTTTCGGCCCCCGGGGCAGTTCTTC.

This CDR3 reads CASSEAQDRRLFF. CDR3 coding DNA: TGTGCCAGCAGCGAAGCCCAGGACAGGAGGCTGTTTTTT. The chain joins TRBV7-6 to TRBJ1-4; 7 bases are shared with TRBD1. CDR3 length equals 13 residues. With 5 bases clipped from V and 14 bases from J, the junction kept 11 bases outside the gene matches. Germline loops: CDR1 SGHVS, CDR2 FNYEAQ.

By frequency in the sample, this clonotype is medium-sized. The chain uses TRBV7-9 and TRBJ2-5; D possibly corresponds to TRBD1 (5 bases). CDR1 is SEHNR and CDR2 is FQNEAQ in the germline V gene (reference sequence). Trimming pared 5 bases from V and 4 bases from J, leaving 14 bases between. The CDR3 is 14 amino acids. The CDR3: CASSDPSRAETQYF. The CDR3 DNA reads as TGTGCCAGCAGCGATCCCAGCAGGGCAGAGACCCAGTACTTC.

This chain connects TRBV15 to TRBJ1-1, with a tentative D call TRBD1 (6 bases). The germline gives CDR1 LNHNV, CDR2 YYDKDF (reference sequence). Trimming left V 1 base short and J 2 bases short, with 14 bases between. This CDR3 comprises 16 residues. The CDR3 region is CATSRGSQGINTEAFF. CDR3 nucleotide sequence: TGTGCCACCAGCAGAGGATCCCAGGGGATAAACACTGAAGCTTTCTTT.

This clonotype has a count of ten or more. The rearrangement joins TRBV27 to TRBJ1-6; a possible D gene is TRBD1 (6 bases). Germline V CDR1 and CDR2: MNHEY, SMNVEV (reference sequence). The CDR3 is 14 amino acids. With 2 bases removed from V and 8 bases from J, the gap between germline ends came to 10 bases. CDR3 sequence (DNA): TGTGCCAGCAGTTTAAAGGGGGGGTATTCACCCCTCCACTTT. The encoded protein is CASSLKGGYSPLHF.

Here the CDR3 reads CASSLFLGSSGTDLPANTGELFF. The CDR3 DNA follows: TGTGCCAGCAGCTTATTTTTAGGCTCCTCCGGGACAGATCTCCCCGCGAACACCGGGGAGCTGTTTTTT. This chain links TRBV11-2 with TRBJ2-2, with 7 bases identical to TRBD1. This CDR3 contains 23 residues. The ends lost 2 bases at V and 0 bases at J; junction bases unmatched: 24. Germline CDR1 SGHAT, CDR2 FQNNGV.